The clone carrying this T cell receptor beta chain was counted between two and nine times. This CDR3 is also generated by other DNA sequences in the sample. This record comes from a study of blood T cell repertoires in COVID-19. For the study at large: COVID-19 samples collected from the United States, Italy and Spain covered acute and convalescent phases.

As handled by the study authors: Amplified reference gene primers provided the basis for estimating nucleated cell counts. Repertoires were generated with immunoSEQ multiplex PCR, while TCRdb's copy carries only in-frame clones and drops some. The D gene and trimming were derived from the DNA, and the V and J assignments and clone size from that table. The sample contains approximately 210,000 clones, 70% to 90% of which appear only once. Ages ranged from roughly 18 to 100 years, with residence in under 25 US areas. V was pared by 6 bases and J by 0 bases, with 2 bases of the junction left unmatched. The CDR3 contains 14 residues. Germline CDR1 KGHSH, CDR2 LQKENI.

The material sequenced was PBMCs or T cells enriched from blood (not recorded which). The genes are TRBV18 and TRBJ1-3; 7 nucleotides match TRBD1. The sequence came from a woman aged 50 to 60 with acute COVID-19. The CDR3 DNA follows: TGTGCCAGCTCCCGGGACAGCTCTGGAAACACCATATATTTT. Protein sequence: CASSRDSSGNTIYF.